Described below is a single T cell receptor (beta chain) sequence and its context. Trimming removed 4 bases at V and 4 bases at J, with 5 bases between. CDR3 size: 11 residues. The germline gives CDR1 SGHDN, CDR2 FVKESK. These data belong to a study of cytomegalovirus exposure and HLA in healthy donors. Amplification used 60 Vbeta primers and 13 Jbeta primers. Data came from immunoSEQ multiplex PCR; TCRdb stores just in-frame clones and leaves some out. This sample has 55,000 to 70,000 clones, with more than 70% found just once. The J gene is TRBJ2-7, the V gene TRBV14; D is unclear. Sequences were obtained from PBMCs. This clonotype was obtained from a woman aged 25 to 39 in good health and CMV-seronegative. The CDR3: CASSLKYEQYF. The CDR3 nucleotides are TGTGCCAGCAGCCTAAAATACGAGCAGTACTTC.